The source of this T cell receptor (beta chain) is a study of metastatic and nonmetastatic thyroid tumors. Study-wide background: Repertoires of blood and of tissue (tumor or nodule) from malignant and benign thyroid patients were compared.

This clone was counted only a few times. Trimming removed 2 bases from V and 7 bases from J, with 14 bases in between. Germline values: CDR1 MNHEY, CDR2 SVGEGT. The CDR3 length is 14 residues. Every patient underwent thyroid surgery untreated. Original handling: For papillary thyroid cancer, a distant-metastasis classifier was constructed from CDR3 differences observed across clinicopathological groups. TCRdb re-processed the PCR reads through MiXCR. These V and J calls are TCRdb output, not the study's own analysis. The sample yields 15,000 to 20,000 clones, around 22% seen once. This sequence was found in a female donor with papillary thyroid cancer or a benign thyroid nodule (not recorded which). Some clones in this sample may be carry-over from other donors' samples. The chain employs TRBV6-2 or TRBV6-3 and TRBJ1-2, with D maybe TRBD1 (6 bases). The sequenced sample was adjacent normal tissue. This CDR3 reads CASSYAYRAGGYTF. The CDR3 bases are TGTGCCAGCAGTTACGCCTACAGGGCCGGTGGCTACACCTTC.